A single sample gave rise to the 28 T cell receptor beta chains below, sequenced in a study of T cell changes during pregnancy in multiple sclerosis. Profiling relied on immunoSEQ multiplex PCR, and the TCRdb table lists in-frame clones only, not all of them. This table has fewer than 85,000 clones, 93% appearing once. Here the sequenced sample was peripheral blood, taken in the second trimester of pregnancy. These receptor sequences come from a female donor with multiple sclerosis, enrolled in a pregnancy study.

This sequence joins TRBV5-1 and TRBJ2-1; 8 bases match TRBD2. The V gene's germline CDR1 is SGHRS and CDR2 YFSETQ. This CDR3 is built from 16 residues. With V trimmed by 0 bases and J by 5 bases, 7 bases remained unmatched. CDR3 coding DNA: TGCGCCAGCAGCTTGGCCGGGAGGGGCGGGAACAATGAGCAGTTCTTC. Translation gives CASSLAGRGGNNEQFF.

The chain has TRBV6-1 and TRBJ2-7; maybe TRBD1 (6 bases). Germline CDR1 and CDR2: MNHNS and SASEGT. V gave up 5 bases and J gave up 1 base, with 12 bases separating them. The CDR3 has 14 residues. The CDR3, as DNA: TGTGCCAGCAGTACCGGGACATCATCCTACGAGCAGTACTTC. As protein: CASSTGTSSYEQYF.

This chain joins TRBV11-2 and TRBJ1-6, with a possible D match to TRBD1 (6 bases). Germline CDR1 and CDR2: SGHAT and FQNNGV. V lost 0 bases and J 3 bases, leaving 15 bases between the germline ends. This CDR3 is built from 18 residues. In nucleotides, the CDR3 is TGTGCCAGCAGCTTAGATGTGGGACATAGGAACTATAATTCACCCCTCCACTTT. This encodes CASSLDVGHRNYNSPLHF.

The chain employs TRBV5-1 and TRBJ1-1, with D hard to call. CDR1 and CDR2 (germline): SGHRS, YFSETQ. The CDR3 has 11 residues. V was pared by 2 bases and J by 8 bases, with 7 bases between. CDR3 residues: CASSFEEEAFF. CDR3 coding DNA: TGCGCCAGCAGCTTTGAGGAGGAAGCTTTCTTT.

The rearrangement links TRBV10-2 to TRBJ1-1; possibly TRBD1 for D (5 bases). Looked up from germline, CDR1 is WSHSY and CDR2 is SAAADI. This CDR3 is built from 15 residues. Trimming pared 1 base from V and 2 bases from J, leaving 11 bases between. This CDR3 reads CASSELTGLNTEAFF. In nucleotides, the CDR3 is TGCGCCAGCAGTGAGTTAACAGGTCTAAACACTGAAGCTTTCTTT.

CDR3: CASSTPLRGQGKNEQFF. The CDR3 DNA reads TGCGCCAGCAGCACCCCCTTAAGGGGACAGGGGAAGAATGAGCAGTTCTTC. The gene calls are TRBV4-1 and TRBJ2-1; 10 positions agree with TRBD1. The CDR3 covers 17 residues. V lost 5 bases, J lost 7 bases, and 14 bases stayed unmatched. The germline CDR1 and CDR2 sequences are MGHRA and YSYEKL.

This chain joins TRBV19 and TRBJ2-6; the match to TRBD1 covers 7 bases. Germline CDR1 is LNHDA and CDR2 is SQIVND (reference sequence). This CDR3 region has 15 residues. The J segment lost 0 bases and the V segment lost 6 bases, leaving 2 bases of the junction unmatched. DNA for the CDR3: TGTGCCAGTAGAGGGGACAGCTCTGGGGCCAACGTCCTGACTTTC. Its translation: CASRGDSSGANVLTF.

CDR3: CASSEVGDWISSYEQYF. The DNA for the CDR3 is TGTGCCAGCAGTGAGGTTGGGGACTGGATCAGCTCCTACGAGCAGTACTTC. The chain employs TRBV2 and TRBJ2-7, with D perhaps matching TRBD2 (6 bases). The CDR3 totals 17 residues. Germline values: CDR1 SNHLY, CDR2 FYNNEI. Trimming took off 3 bases at V and 0 bases at J, with 18 bases between the two ends.

The V and J genes are TRBV9 and TRBJ1-1; D is undetermined. The ends were cut back, 4 bases at V and 6 bases at J, with 16 bases in the middle. Germline loops: CDR1 SGDLS, CDR2 YYNGEE. The CDR3 is 14 amino acids. CDR3 in amino acids: CASSPAVGGAEAFF. CDR3 DNA: TGTGCCAGCAGCCCAGCGGTGGGTGGCGCTGAAGCTTTCTTT.

V gene TRBV10-3 combines with J gene TRBJ1-5; tentative D call: TRBD1 (5 bases). Trimming shortened V by 2 bases and J by 6 bases, and 8 bases separated the two germline ends. The length of the CDR3 is 13 residues. From germline, CDR1 is ENHRY and CDR2 SYGVKD. CDR3 DNA: TGTGCCATCAGTGAGGGGGCCGTTCAGCCCCAGCATTTT. Translation gives CAISEGAVQPQHF.

This chain uses TRBV6-1 with TRBJ1-5; 9 nucleotides align to TRBD1. Germline trimming cut 8 bases from V and 5 bases from J; bases unmatched to any gene: 4. The CDR3 loop spans 13 amino acids. Per germline, CDR1 MNHNS and CDR2 SASEGT. The CDR3 nucleotides are TGTGCCAGCTCGGGACAGGGCTATCAGCCCCAGCATTTT. Translating gives CASSGQGYQPQHF.

J is TRBJ1-2 and V is TRBV2; 8 positions agree with TRBD1. This CDR3 is 13 amino acids long. Losses at the gene ends were 6 bases for V and 3 bases for J; bases not matched to a gene: 3. Germline CDR1 SNHLY, CDR2 FYNNEI. CDR3 residues: CASSLDRDYGYTF. CDR3 in DNA: TGTGCCAGCAGCTTGGACAGGGACTATGGCTACACCTTC.

This chain links TRBV9 with TRBJ1-4, with D perhaps matching TRBD1 (6 bases). Germline values: CDR1 SGDLS, CDR2 YYNGEE. The CDR3 length is 17 residues. Trimming stripped 4 bases from V and 0 bases from J, with 16 bases between. For the CDR3, the DNA is TGTGCCAGCAGCCCAGGGGTCCGAGACACAACTAATGAAAAACTGTTTTTT. Translation gives CASSPGVRDTTNEKLFF.

The chain links TRBV7-2 to TRBJ2-7; TRBD1 matches at 9 bases. CDR3 size: 12 residues. Looked up from germline, CDR1 is SGHTA and CDR2 is FQGNSA. The J segment lost 6 bases and the V segment lost 7 bases, leaving 4 bases of the junction unmatched. CDR3 amino acids: CASNDRGGEQYF. For the CDR3, the DNA is TGTGCCAGCAATGACAGGGGGGGCGAGCAGTACTTC.

The chain combines TRBV29-1 with TRBJ2-3, with D possibly being TRBD2 (6 bases). The CDR3 loop spans 14 amino acids. Per germline, CDR1 SQVTM and CDR2 ANQGSEA. V gave up 2 bases and J gave up 2 bases, with 11 bases separating them. The CDR3 loop is CSVETGVNTDTQYF. The CDR3 region has the DNA TGCAGCGTTGAAACGGGGGTGAACACAGATACGCAGTATTTT.

V usage is TRBV5-1 and J usage is TRBJ2-1; no clear D gene. CDR1 is SGHRS and CDR2 is YFSETQ in the germline V gene. Trimming removed 1 base at V and 8 bases at J, with 13 bases between. The CDR3 loop spans 14 amino acids. The CDR3 region is CASSLTGFWDEQFF. The CDR3 DNA is TGCGCCAGCAGCTTGACCGGGTTTTGGGATGAGCAGTTCTTC.

This clone has just one count. The J gene is TRBJ1-2, the V gene TRBV27, with 7 bases identical to TRBD1. Trimming cost V 4 bases and J 4 bases; bases outside gene matches: 3. Germline CDR1 MNHEY, CDR2 SMNVEV (reference sequence). The CDR3 loop spans 13 amino acids. CDR3 region: CASSSTGVYGYTF. DNA for the CDR3: TGTGCCAGCAGTTCAACAGGGGTCTATGGCTACACCTTC.

This chain links TRBV20-1 with TRBJ1-2; D gene ambiguous. The V gene lost 6 bases and the J gene lost 5 bases, with 10 bases spanning the gap. This CDR3 region has 11 residues. Germline V CDR1 and CDR2: DFQATT, SNEGSKA (reference sequence). The CDR3 nucleotides read TGCAGTGCGCCGGAACAGTATGGCTACACCTTC. Translated, it gives CSAPEQYGYTF.

The gene calls are TRBV30 and TRBJ2-2; 9 nucleotides line up with TRBD1. Germline values: CDR1 GTSNPN, CDR2 SVGIG (reference sequence). With V trimmed by 3 bases and J by 7 bases, 6 bases remained unmatched. This CDR3 region has 14 residues. CDR3 protein: CAWSSTGGNGELFF. For the CDR3, the DNA is TGTGCCTGGAGCTCAACAGGGGGCAACGGGGAGCTGTTTTTT.

This chain joins TRBV14 and TRBJ2-3; TRBD2 might be the D (6 bases). Germline CDR1 is SGHDN and CDR2 is FVKESK. V was pared by 4 bases and J by 2 bases, with 13 bases between. The CDR3 totals 15 residues. The CDR3 DNA is TGTGCCAGCAGCCCTGATCGGGGGAACACAGATACGCAGTATTTT. It translates to CASSPDRGNTDTQYF.

V gene TRBV6-5 combines with J gene TRBJ1-3, with D possibly being TRBD1 (5 bases). There are 15 residues in the CDR3. The germline CDR1 and CDR2 sequences are MNHEY and SVGAGI. The germline V and J ends were trimmed by 5 bases and 3 bases, with 14 bases remaining between them. In DNA, the CDR3 is TGTGCCAGCAGTCAGACAAGACAGATTGGAAACACCATATATTTT. Protein sequence: CASSQTRQIGNTIYF.

The chain couples TRBV27 to TRBJ2-7; D gene uncertain. This CDR3 has 12 amino acids. Germline-derived CDR1 and CDR2 are MNHEY and SMNVEV (reference sequence). V was cut by 4 bases and J by 7 bases, with 11 bases left in between. The CDR3 is CASSSLFGEQYF. The CDR3 region has the DNA TGTGCCAGCAGTTCCCTTTTCGGGGAGCAGTACTTC.

The chain employs TRBV19 and TRBJ2-5; 7 bases fit TRBD1. The ends lost 8 bases at V and 5 bases at J; junction bases unmatched: 17. The CDR3 spans 16 residues. CDR1 is LNHDA, CDR2 SQIVND, per germline (reference sequence). CDR3 residues: CASAALGAGGAETQYF. Here the CDR3 DNA reads TGTGCCAGTGCTGCGCTTGGGGCAGGGGGTGCCGAGACCCAGTACTTC. The full variable domain, its missing parts supplied by reference TRBV19 and TRBJ2-5, is DGGITQSPKYLFRKEGQNVTLSCEQNLNHDAMYWYRQDPGQGLRLIYYSQIVNDFQKGDIAEGYSVSREKKESFPLTVTSAQKNPTAFYLCASAALGAGGAETQYFGPGTRLLVL.

The gene calls are TRBV12-5 and TRBJ2-4; D possibly corresponds to TRBD2 (6 bases). The CDR3 contains 11 residues. CDR1 and CDR2 (germline): LGHNT, FRNRAP. Trimming shortened V by 3 bases and J by 14 bases, and 11 bases separated the two germline ends. The CDR3 protein is CASGFGSVEYF. In DNA, the CDR3 is TGTGCTAGTGGTTTCGGGAGCGTAGAGTACTTC.

The chain employs TRBV5-1 and TRBJ2-7; 8 bases align to TRBD2. V shed 5 bases, J shed 6 bases, and the junction held 10 bases outside the gene matches. This CDR3 is 14 amino acids long. Germline CDR1 SGHRS, CDR2 YFSETQ. The DNA of the CDR3 is TGCGCCAGCAGTATAAGCGGGAGTCTCGTCGAGCAGTACTTC. Translated, it gives CASSISGSLVEQYF. The whole variable domain, filled in from reference TRBV5-1 and TRBJ2-7, reads KAGVTQTPRYLIKTRGQQVTLSCSPISGHRSVSWYQQTPGQGLQFLFEYFSETQRNKGNFPGRFSGRQFSNSRSEMNVSTLELGDSALYLCASSISGSLVEQYFGPGTRLTVT.

V is TRBV2 and J is TRBJ2-7; the D gene is possibly TRBD1 (6 bases). The ends were cut back, 6 bases at V and 4 bases at J, with 13 bases in the middle. The CDR3 loop spans 13 amino acids. The germline CDR1 and CDR2 sequences are SNHLY and FYNNEI. CDR3 sequence (DNA): TGTGCCAGCAGGGGCATGGACAGTTACGAGCAGTACTTC. Residues: CASRGMDSYEQYF.

The genes are TRBV10-3 and TRBJ2-2; 9 bases are a match to TRBD1. Germline lookup yields CDR1 ENHRY and CDR2 SYGVKD. This CDR3 is built from 17 residues. The J segment lost 7 bases and the V segment lost 4 bases, leaving 13 bases of the junction unmatched. This CDR3 reads CAISARQGEFSVGELFF. The CDR3 bases are TGTGCCATCAGTGCCAGACAGGGGGAATTCTCTGTCGGGGAGCTGTTTTTT.

This clone was counted a single time. CDR3 in DNA: TGTGCCAGCAGCGCCCCTCCGATCGGGGATTCACCCCTCCACTTT. This translates into CASSAPPIGDSPLHF. The genes are TRBV9 and TRBJ1-6; D is undetermined. The CDR3 spans 15 residues. V was trimmed by 3 bases and J by 8 bases, leaving 15 bases between them. Germline V gives CDR1 SGDLS, CDR2 YYNGEE.